This is a list of T cell receptor beta chains from one sample in a study of breast tumors, draining lymph nodes, adjacent tissues. Using its own MiXCR run on the multiplex PCR reads, TCRdb lists one record per CDR3 protein. The repertoire includes a few hundred thousand distinct CDR3 sequences, 30% to 35% of them detected once, and over 3.5% sits in the top ten. The sequencing input was axillary lymph node tissue. The receptors were sampled from a female donor with breast cancer. Some clones in this sample may be carry-over from other donors' samples. Both conserved end residues are part of each CDR3. Fields, in order: D gene, clone size, J gene, V gene, CDR3 DNA, CDR3 protein. D genes are given only for firm matches. A clone size is listed for some rows: how often the clone was seen (once, few, many), or a class if it is expanded.

NA	NA	TRBJ2-2	TRBV7-2	TGTGCCAGCAGCACAGACTACAGGGCGCCGAACACCGGGGAGCTGTTTTTT	CASSTDYRAPNTGELFF
TRBD1	NA	TRBJ2-2	TRBV12-3/TRBV12-4	TGTGCCAGCAGGAGACAGGGGGCCGGGGAGCTGTTTTTT	CASRRQGAGELFF
TRBD2	many	TRBJ2-3	TRBV9	TGTGCCAGCAGCGTAGCTGGACTAGTAACAGATACGCAGTATTTT	CASSVAGLVTDTQYF
TRBD1	NA	TRBJ2-2	TRBV5-1	TGCGCCAGCAGCTTGACAGGGGGCGGTCCCGGGGAGCTGTTTTTT	CASSLTGGGPGELFF
TRBD2	NA	TRBJ2-5	TRBV15	TGTGCCACCAGCAGATCCGGGACTACCCAAGAGACCCAGTACTTC	CATSRSGTTQETQYF
NA	few	TRBJ2-7	TRBV5-8	TGTGCCAGCAGCTTGGGGCCAGGGCCTAACGAGCAGTACTTC	CASSLGPGPNEQYF
TRBD1	many	TRBJ1-4	TRBV2	TGTGCCAGCAGGGCTGGACAGGTTAATGAAAAACTGTTTTTT	CASRAGQVNEKLFF
NA	NA	TRBJ1-1	TRBV20-1	TGCAGTGCTAGAGCAGGGGCCAACACTGAAGCTTTCTTT	CSARAGANTEAFF
NA	NA	TRBJ1-1	TRBV7-3	TGTGCCAGCAGCCCCGACAGGAACCAAAATGAAGCTTTCTTT	CASSPDRNQNEAFF
NA	NA	TRBJ2-1	TRBV7-8	TGTGCCAGCAGCGGGGCCGGATCCAATGAGCAGTTCTTC	CASSGAGSNEQFF
NA	many	TRBJ2-3	TRBV2	TGTGCCAGCACCCGTTCTAGCCGCACAGATACGCAGTATTTT	CASTRSSRTDTQYF
TRBD1	NA	TRBJ1-2	TRBV9	TGTGCCAGCAGCCCTCAGACAGGGTGGTCTAACTATGGCTACACCTTC	CASSPQTGWSNYGYTF
NA	many	TRBJ2-7	TRBV7-2	TGTGCCAGCAGCCCAGTCAGGTCCTACTACGAGCAGTACTTC	CASSPVRSYYEQYF
TRBD1	NA	TRBJ2-7	TRBV12-3/TRBV12-4	TGTGCCAGCACCCTAGGGGGACAGGGCTACGAGCAGTACTTC	CASTLGGQGYEQYF
NA	once	TRBJ2-3	TRBV20-1	TGCAGTGCTAGAGATAGGACAGATACGCAGTATTTT	CSARDRTDTQYF
TRBD2	NA	TRBJ2-3	TRBV6-6	TGTGCCAGCAGGATAGCGGGAGTAGAAGATACGCAGTATTTT	CASRIAGVEDTQYF
TRBD1	NA	TRBJ2-5	TRBV6-1	TGTGCCAGCAGCCCCGGGACAGGGGTAGTACGAGAGACCCAGTACTTC	CASSPGTGVVRETQYF
TRBD1	many	TRBJ1-1	TRBV29-1	TGCAGCGTCAGCCCGTCACAGGGGGCTGGGACTGAAGCTTTCTTT	CSVSPSQGAGTEAFF
NA	many	TRBJ1-2	TRBV6-5	TGTGCCAGCAGTTACTCGAGTGGAGGCTACACCTTC	CASSYSSGGYTF
NA	NA	TRBJ2-7	TRBV6-5	TGTGCCAGCAGTCATTTTAAGGAGCAGTACTTC	CASSHFKEQYF
NA	many	TRBJ2-5	TRBV5-1	TGCGCCAGCAGCTTGGACTTGGAAGAGACCCAGTACTTC	CASSLDLEETQYF
NA	many	TRBJ1-6	TRBV10-1	TGCGCCAGCAGTGTCCAGACAGCCTCACCCCTCCACTTT	CASSVQTASPLHF
TRBD2	NA	TRBJ2-1	TRBV6-2/TRBV6-3	TGTGCCAGCAGCACAACTAGCGGGAGGGCCAACAATGAGCAGTTCTTC	CASSTTSGRANNEQFF
TRBD1	NA	TRBJ1-2	TRBV5-1	TGCGCCAGCAGCCAACAAGGGACAGGGGGAAACTATGGCTACACCTTC	CASSQQGTGGNYGYTF
NA	many	TRBJ1-3	TRBV12-3/TRBV12-4	TGTGCCAGCAGTCCCCAGGCGGGGGCCGGAAACACCATATATTTT	CASSPQAGAGNTIYF
TRBD1	few	TRBJ1-5	TRBV27	TGTGCCAGCAGTCCGGGGACAGGGGATCAGCCCCAGCATTTT	CASSPGTGDQPQHF
NA	many	TRBJ2-1	TRBV24-1	TGTGCCACCAGTTCCCCCGAGGGGTCCTACAATGAGCAGTTCTTC	CATSSPEGSYNEQFF
NA	many	TRBJ2-5	TRBV9	TGTGCCAGCAGCTACAGGGATAGAGAGACCCAGTACTTC	CASSYRDRETQYF
NA	many	TRBJ2-2	TRBV5-6	TGTGCCAGCAGGTCCTCCGGGAACACCGGGGAGCTGTTTTTT	CASRSSGNTGELFF
TRBD1	NA	TRBJ1-2	TRBV28	TGTGCCAGCAACAGGGACAGGGTGGGCTATGGCTACACCTTC	CASNRDRVGYGYTF
TRBD2	NA	TRBJ2-3	TRBV2	TGTGCCAGCAGAAGGGGGCCCACCGGGACTAGCGGGAGAACAGATACGCAGTATTTT	CASRRGPTGTSGRTDTQYF
NA	many	TRBJ1-2	TRBV20-1	TGCAGTGCCCGACAAGGTTCGGGGGGCTACACCTTC	CSARQGSGGYTF
NA	many	TRBJ1-6	TRBV29-1	TGCAGCGTCGCTTCAAAACCAAATTCACCCCTCCACTTT	CSVASKPNSPLHF
NA	NA	TRBJ2-2	TRBV5-4	TGTGCCAGCAGCCGGTACAACGGGGAGCTGTTTTTT	CASSRYNGELFF
TRBD1	NA	TRBJ1-2	TRBV29-1	TGCAGTTTAGTCGGACAGGGGACAGGCTACACCTTC	CSLVGQGTGYTF
TRBD1	few	TRBJ1-2	TRBV27	TGTGCCAGCAGTACCCGACAGGGTAACGGCTACACCTTC	CASSTRQGNGYTF
NA	NA	TRBJ2-5	TRBV10-3	TGTGCCATCAGTGAGTCCCTCGCGGTCTTAGAGACCCAGTACTTC	CAISESLAVLETQYF
NA	many	TRBJ1-2	TRBV5-1	TGCGCCAGCAGCTGGGGACGGGATGGCTACACCTTC	CASSWGRDGYTF
TRBD2	many	TRBJ2-1	TRBV19	TGTGCCAGTCTTACTAGCGGGGGGGATTCCTACAATGAGCAGTTCTTC	CASLTSGGDSYNEQFF
NA	many	TRBJ2-5	TRBV6-4	TGTGCCAGCAGTCCTACAGGCAACATCGGAGAGACCCAGTACTTC	CASSPTGNIGETQYF
TRBD1	NA	TRBJ1-5	TRBV7-9	TGTGCCAGCAGATTCGGACAGGGGGGTCAGCCCCAGCATTTT	CASRFGQGGQPQHF
NA	NA	TRBJ1-5	TRBV20-1	TGCAGTGCTAGAGTTGAGGGGAGGGAGACCCAGCATTTT	CSARVEGRETQHF
NA	NA	TRBJ2-2	TRBV5-4	TGTGCCAGCACCCCCATGGACAGAAACACCGGGGAGCTGTTTTTT	CASTPMDRNTGELFF
TRBD1	NA	TRBJ1-3	TRBV6-1	TGTGCCAGCAGTGAAGCGAAGGGGGCTTACGGAAACACCATATATTTT	CASSEAKGAYGNTIYF
NA	few	TRBJ1-6	TRBV19	TGTGCCTCCGTAAGCGGGGGGACTGGTAATTCACCCCTCCACTTT	CASVSGGTGNSPLHF
TRBD1	NA	TRBJ2-3	TRBV25-1	TGTGCCAGCAGCTCCCCCCTCGACAGGGCGGAGTATTTT	CASSSPLDRAEYF
NA	NA	TRBJ2-4	TRBV6-5	TGTGCCAGCAGTCACTCGACCGGGTCCAAAAACATTCAGTACTTC	CASSHSTGSKNIQYF
TRBD1	many	TRBJ2-6	TRBV27	TGTGCCAGTACTCGGGGACAGGGGGCCGGGGCCAACGTCCTGACTTTC	CASTRGQGAGANVLTF
NA	many	TRBJ1-6	TRBV9	TGTGCCAGCAGCCCACGGGGGGGGCCGAATTCACCCCTCCACTTT	CASSPRGGPNSPLHF
NA	many	TRBJ2-1	TRBV7-3	TGTGCCAGCAGCTTAGGCCCCTTCGATGAGCAGTTCTTC	CASSLGPFDEQFF
NA	many	TRBJ2-7	TRBV7-2	TGTGCCAGCAGTCGAGGCCGGACGGGTGGCCTATACGAGCAGTACTTC	CASSRGRTGGLYEQYF
NA	many	TRBJ2-2	TRBV6-5	TGTGCCAGCAGTCAGGGACGGACCGGGGAGCTGTTTTTT	CASSQGRTGELFF
TRBD2	many	TRBJ2-3	TRBV12-3/TRBV12-4	TGTGCCAGCAGTGATGGACTAGCCCCCACAGATACGCAGTATTTT	CASSDGLAPTDTQYF
TRBD2	many	TRBJ2-1	TRBV24-1	TGTGCCACCAGTGGACTAGCGTACAATGAGCAGTTCTTC	CATSGLAYNEQFF